This entry describes one T cell receptor beta chain. How the authors handled the data: Estimated nucleated cell counts came from reference gene primer amplification. Measured with immunoSEQ multiplex PCR; TCRdb has only the in-frame clones, and not every one. That table furnishes V, J and clone size, whereas the DNA furnished D and trimming. The sample gives about 44,000 clones, approximately 77% of which show up once; about 4% is in the top ten. The trim removed 1 base at V and 7 bases at J, leaving 3 bases unmatched. Germline assignment: CDR1 MNHNS and CDR2 SASEGT. There are 15 residues in the CDR3. This specimen comes from a study of blood T cell repertoires in COVID-19.

The J gene is TRBJ2-3, the V gene TRBV6-1; TRBD2 aligns across 12 bases. The clonotype was recovered from a woman in her seventies with acute or convalescent COVID-19. The sequenced sample was peripheral blood. CDR3 coding DNA: TGTGCCAGCAGTGAAGTACTAGCGGGAGGAAATACGCAGTATTTT. It is translated as CASSEVLAGGNTQYF.